These 16 T cell receptor beta chains came from one sample sequenced in a study of metastatic and nonmetastatic thyroid tumors. Using MiXCR, TCRdb reanalyzed the PCR reads. Found here are tens of thousands of clones, roughly an eighth of them singletons; the top ten hold over 7%. Nobody among the patients had been given any treatment before thyroid surgery. Sequencing was performed on tumor tissue. The source of these receptors is a female donor with papillary thyroid cancer or a benign thyroid nodule (not recorded which). Some clones in this sample may be carry-over from other donors' samples.

About this clone: A much bigger clone sits one base away, suggesting this may be a read error. In nucleotides, the CDR3 is TGTGCCAGCTCACCAAAACTAGCGGGAGTGGTCGGGGAGCTGTTTTTT. Its translation: CASSPKLAGVVGELFF. The rearrangement links TRBV18 to TRBJ2-2; 11 nucleotides agree with TRBD2. Trimming removed 2 bases from V and 7 bases from J; junction bases left unmatched: 6. The CDR3 totals 16 residues. Germline CDR1 reads KGHSH; CDR2 reads LQKENI.

Turning to this clone: A much bigger clone sits one base away, suggesting this may be a read error. The chain joins TRBV15 to TRBJ1-2; TRBD1 is a possible D gene (6 bases). CDR3 length: 14 amino acids. The V end was cut by 4 bases, the J end by 5 bases, with 14 bases between. CDR1 and CDR2 (germline): LNHNV, YYDKDF (reference sequence). The CDR3 DNA is TGTGCCACCAGCATCAGCAGGGGAGAGTATGGCTACACCTTC. This gives the protein CATSISRGEYGYTF.

This clone occurred many times. This chain joins TRBV7-2 and TRBJ1-1, with 7 bases fitting TRBD1. The CDR3 is made up of 14 amino acids. V lost 6 bases to trimming and J lost 6 bases; unmatched junction nucleotides: 10. CDR1 and CDR2 from the germline V gene are SGHTA and FQGNSA. This chain's CDR3 is CASREGGGYSEAFF. The CDR3 coding sequence is TGTGCCAGCAGGGAAGGGGGCGGCTACTCTGAAGCTTTCTTT.

This clone was picked up many times. The chain combines TRBV11-3 with TRBJ1-3, with D hard to call. The germline V gene has CDR1 SGHNT and CDR2 YENEEA. The length of the CDR3 is 12 residues. V lost 6 bases to trimming and J lost 4 bases, with 7 bases between them. The CDR3 protein is CASSFQGNTIYF. The DNA of the CDR3 is TGTGCCAGCAGTTTCCAGGGAAACACCATATATTTT.

This clone was seen ten or more times. The chain uses TRBV20-1 and TRBJ2-7; possible D gene TRBD2, 6 bases. The CDR3 has 14 residues. The ends were cut back, 5 bases at V and 0 bases at J, with 14 bases in the middle. In germline, CDR1 is DFQATT, CDR2 SNEGSKA (reference sequence). CDR3 coding DNA: TGCAGTGCTTTACCCCACGGGAGCTCCTACGAGCAGTACTTC. It yields the protein CSALPHGSSYEQYF.

This clone was recorded at least ten times. The chain couples TRBV27 to TRBJ1-2, with no clear D. The length of the CDR3 is 15 residues. CDR1 is MNHEY and CDR2 is SMNVEV in the germline V gene (reference sequence). V lost 7 bases to trimming and J lost 3 bases, with 18 bases between them. The CDR3 bases are TGTGCCAGCACCCATTCCCCAGGCCCTTACTATGGCTACACCTTC. It encodes CASTHSPGPYYGYTF.

This clone was counted ten times or more. The chain is built from TRBV5-4 and TRBJ1-6; D is unresolved. Germline CDR1 reads SGHNT; CDR2 reads YYREEE (reference sequence). The CDR3 is 14 residues long. The ends were cut back, 0 bases at V and 7 bases at J, with 8 bases in the middle. CDR3 sequence reads: CASSLGNGNSPLHF. The CDR3 DNA reads TGTGCCAGCAGCTTGGGTAATGGGAATTCACCCCTCCACTTT. The variable domain in full, completed from reference TRBV5-4 and TRBJ1-6, reads ETGVTQSPTHLIKTRGQQVTLRCSSQSGHNTVSWYQQALGQGPQFIFQYYREEENGRGNFPPRFSGLQFPNYSSELNVNALELDDSALYLCASSLGNGNSPLHFGNGTRLTVT.

This clone appeared many times. The chain is built from TRBV6-1 and TRBJ2-1; D perhaps matches TRBD2 (5 bases). Trimming took off 3 bases at V and 5 bases at J, with 14 bases between the two ends. This CDR3 is built from 15 residues. Per germline, CDR1 MNHNS and CDR2 SASEGT. The CDR3 DNA follows: TGTGCCAGCAGTGAGCGGCTAGCATCAAACAATGAGCAGTTCTTC. Translation gives CASSERLASNNEQFF.

This clone was counted ten times or more. The rearrangement joins TRBV6-1 to TRBJ1-4; 9 nucleotides agree with TRBD1. V was pared by 6 bases and J by 8 bases, with 7 bases of the junction left unmatched. The germline CDR1 and CDR2 sequences are MNHNS and SASEGT. The CDR3 is 14 amino acids. DNA of the CDR3: TGTGCCAGCAGCAGGACAGGGGCCTACGAAAAACTGTTTTTT. Amino acids: CASSRTGAYEKLFF.

This clone was seen only a few times. This may stem from a read error, because a much larger clone lies one nucleotide away. This rearrangement joins TRBV27 to TRBJ1-1; D is uncertain. The V and J ends lost 3 bases and 4 bases respectively, with 6 bases between them. Germline V gene data show CDR1 as MNHEY and CDR2 as SMNVEV (reference sequence). CDR3 length: 12 amino acids. The CDR3: CASSFGVTEAFF. DNA of the CDR3: TGTGCCAGCAGTTTTGGTGTCACTGAAGCTTTCTTT.

CDR3 loop: CASRLAGGSSTDTQYF. The CDR3 DNA sequence: TGTGCCAGCAGACTAGCGGGAGGTTCTAGCACAGATACGCAGTATTTT. The V and J genes are TRBV3-1 and TRBJ2-3, with TRBD2 identical over 12 bases. CDR3 size: 16 residues. Per the germline V gene, CDR1 is LGHDT and CDR2 is YNNKEL (reference sequence). J gave up 0 bases and V 6 bases, and 4 bases lay outside the gene matches.

This clone was detected ten times or more. CDR3 coding DNA: TGCGCCAGCAGCTCCGAGACAGGGAACACTGAAGCTTTCTTT. It yields the protein CASSSETGNTEAFF. This chain joins TRBV5-1 and TRBJ1-1, with D maybe TRBD1 (6 bases). The CDR3 is 14 residues long. The ends were cut back, 3 bases at V and 1 base at J, with 10 bases in the middle. Germline loops: CDR1 SGHRS, CDR2 YFSETQ.

With regard to this clone: A clone one base away is much larger, so this may be a read error. The gene calls are TRBV5-5 and TRBJ2-7, with D possibly matching TRBD2 (5 bases). This CDR3 contains 12 residues. Per germline, CDR1 SGHKS and CDR2 YYEKEE (reference sequence). The CDR3 sequence: CASSWTDYQQYF. The CDR3 DNA is TGTGCCAGCAGCTGGACCGACTACCAGCAGTACTTC.

This clone was seen at least ten times. The chain uses TRBV30 and TRBJ2-2; no clear D. This CDR3 is built from 15 residues. V was trimmed by 2 bases and J by 0 bases, leaving 10 bases between them. Germline assignment: CDR1 GTSNPN and CDR2 SVGIG (reference sequence). The CDR3 loop is CAWSRASANTGELFF. CDR3 sequence (DNA): TGTGCCTGGAGTAGGGCCAGTGCGAACACCGGGGAGCTGTTTTTT. The full variable domain, rest sourced from reference TRBV30 and TRBJ2-2, is SQTIHQWPATLVQPVGSPLSLECTVEGTSNPNLYWYRQAAGRGLQLLFYSVGIGQISSEVPQNLSASRPQDRQFILSSKKLLLSDSGFYLCAWSRASANTGELFFGEGSRLTVL.

The table lists this clone with many counts. The genes are TRBV30 and TRBJ1-3; D gene unclear. This CDR3 has 17 amino acids. Trimming left V 0 bases short and J 1 base short, with 16 bases between. Germline V gives CDR1 GTSNPN, CDR2 SVGIG (reference sequence). Here the CDR3 DNA reads TGTGCCTGGAGTGTACCCGGTTCCGCCCGATCTGGAAACACCATATATTTT. This gives the protein CAWSVPGSARSGNTIYF.

This clone was seen ten or more times. The rearrangement links TRBV2 to TRBJ2-3; 9 bases map to TRBD2. The CDR3 has 12 residues. V lost 6 bases, J lost 11 bases, and 6 bases stayed unmatched. Germline CDR1 is SNHLY and CDR2 is FYNNEI. The CDR3 bases are TGTGCCAGCAGGGTGACTAGCGGAGGGCAGTATTTT. This encodes CASRVTSGGQYF.